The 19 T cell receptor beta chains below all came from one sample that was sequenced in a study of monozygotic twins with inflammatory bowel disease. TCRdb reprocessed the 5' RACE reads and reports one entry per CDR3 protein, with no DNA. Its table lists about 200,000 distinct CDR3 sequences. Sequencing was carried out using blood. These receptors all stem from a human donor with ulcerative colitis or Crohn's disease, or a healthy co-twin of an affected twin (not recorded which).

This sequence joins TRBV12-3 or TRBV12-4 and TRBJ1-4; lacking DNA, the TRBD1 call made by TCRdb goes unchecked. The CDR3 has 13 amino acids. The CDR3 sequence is CASTRGGLGKLFF.

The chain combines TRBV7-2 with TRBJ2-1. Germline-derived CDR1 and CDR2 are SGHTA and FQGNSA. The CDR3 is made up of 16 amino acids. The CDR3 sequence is CASSSQRQGSYNEQFF.

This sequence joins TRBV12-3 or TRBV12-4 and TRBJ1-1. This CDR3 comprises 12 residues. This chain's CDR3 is CASSVTLTEAFF.

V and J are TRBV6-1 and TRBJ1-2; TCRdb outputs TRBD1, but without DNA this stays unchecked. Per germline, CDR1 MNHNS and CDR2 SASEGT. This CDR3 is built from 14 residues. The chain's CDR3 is CASSSVGSSYGYTF.

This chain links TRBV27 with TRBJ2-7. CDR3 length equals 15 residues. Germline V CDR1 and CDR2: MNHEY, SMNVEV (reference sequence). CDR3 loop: CASSLSGRGSYEQYF.

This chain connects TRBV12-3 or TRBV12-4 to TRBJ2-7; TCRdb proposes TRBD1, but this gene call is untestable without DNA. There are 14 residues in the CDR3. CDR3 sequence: CASSRRDRDYEQYF.

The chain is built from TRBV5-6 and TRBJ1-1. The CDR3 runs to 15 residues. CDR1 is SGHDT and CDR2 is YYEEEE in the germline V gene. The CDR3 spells CASSGDYSLGTEAFF.

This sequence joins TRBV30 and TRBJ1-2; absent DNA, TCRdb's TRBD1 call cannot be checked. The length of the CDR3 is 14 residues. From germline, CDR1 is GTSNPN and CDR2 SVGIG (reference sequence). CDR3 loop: CATARTGFSGGYTF.

The CDR3 region is CASGRLAGGPETQYF. The chain couples TRBV5-1 to TRBJ2-5; TCRdb lists TRBD2, though no DNA is available to test this call. Germline loops: CDR1 SGHRS, CDR2 YFSETQ. This CDR3 comprises 15 residues.

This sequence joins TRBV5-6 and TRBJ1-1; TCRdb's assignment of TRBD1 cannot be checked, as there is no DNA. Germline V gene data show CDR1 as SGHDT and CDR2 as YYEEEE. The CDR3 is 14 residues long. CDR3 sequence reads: CASSLEGGGTEAFF.

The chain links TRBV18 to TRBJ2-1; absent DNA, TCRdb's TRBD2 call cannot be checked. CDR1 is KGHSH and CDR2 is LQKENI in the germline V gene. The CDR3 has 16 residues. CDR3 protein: CASSSLAGGAWNEQFF.

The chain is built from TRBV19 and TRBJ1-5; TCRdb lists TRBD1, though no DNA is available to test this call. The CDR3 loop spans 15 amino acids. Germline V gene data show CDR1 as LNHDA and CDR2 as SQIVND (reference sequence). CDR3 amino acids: CASSITGTSNQPQHF. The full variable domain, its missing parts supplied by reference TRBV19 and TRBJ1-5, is DGGITQSPKYLFRKEGQNVTLSCEQNLNHDAMYWYRQDPGQGLRLIYYSQIVNDFQKGDIAEGYSVSREKKESFPLTVTSAQKNPTAFYLCASSITGTSNQPQHFGDGTRLSIL.

CDR3: CASRGVAKNIQYF. The chain is built from TRBV28 and TRBJ2-4. Germline lookup yields CDR1 MDHEN and CDR2 SYDVKM. CDR3 length: 13 residues. The full variable domain, its missing parts supplied by reference TRBV28 and TRBJ2-4, is DVKVTQSSRYLVKRTGEKVFLECVQDMDHENMFWYRQDPGLGLRLIYFSYDVKMKEKGDIPEGYSVSREKKERFSLILESASTNQTSMYLCASRGVAKNIQYFGAGTRLSVL.

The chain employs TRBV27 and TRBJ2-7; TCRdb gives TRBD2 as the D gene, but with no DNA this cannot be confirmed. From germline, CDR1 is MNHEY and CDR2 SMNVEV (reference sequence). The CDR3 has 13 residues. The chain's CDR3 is CASRLAASYEQYF.

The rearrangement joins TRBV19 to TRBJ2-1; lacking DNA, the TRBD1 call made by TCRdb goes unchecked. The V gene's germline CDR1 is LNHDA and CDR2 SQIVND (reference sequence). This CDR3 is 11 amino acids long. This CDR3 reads CASRDRDEQFF.

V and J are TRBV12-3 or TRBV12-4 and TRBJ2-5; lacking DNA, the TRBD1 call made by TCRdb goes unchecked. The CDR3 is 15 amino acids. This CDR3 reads CASTFLSGPQETQYF.

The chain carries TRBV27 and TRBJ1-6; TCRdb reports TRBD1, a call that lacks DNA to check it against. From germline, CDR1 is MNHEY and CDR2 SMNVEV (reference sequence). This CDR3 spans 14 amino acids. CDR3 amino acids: CASSTRTNPHNLHF.

The CDR3 here is CASSLTTGDYEQCF. The V gene is TRBV7-8, the J gene TRBJ2-7; TCRdb lists TRBD1, though no DNA is available to test this call. Germline V gives CDR1 SGHVS, CDR2 FQNEAQ. The CDR3 runs 14 residues.

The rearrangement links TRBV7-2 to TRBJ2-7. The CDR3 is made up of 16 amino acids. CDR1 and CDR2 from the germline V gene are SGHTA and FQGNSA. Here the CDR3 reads CASSLVVGPIPYEQYF.